This T cell receptor (beta chain) was sequenced during a study of control samples from healthy donors and cancer patients (dated by TCRdb to between 2020 and 2021). Including the terminal cysteine and phenylalanine, the CDR3 comprises 14 residues. The kept DNA is CDR3 alone, 42 bases in frame from the first base. Trimming at the junction amounts to 1 base on V and 8 bases on J, and the germline ends lie 11 bases apart. CDR1 and CDR2, per the germline V gene (reference sequence), are LNHNV and YYDKDF. This clone was seen only once. Its antigen has not been determined. Per-base qualities were not stored, and no clone one base away is much larger. The library was produced with the immunoSEQ multiplex PCR assay. In its TCRdb copy, this immuneACCESS table keeps in-frame sequences only and misses some clones. Where compared with another copy, unresolved V genes explain less than half of these, and the others have no known cause. The table for this sample lists roughly 120,000 clones; approximately 89% of them were counted only once. Approximately 3.2% of the sample is held by the ten biggest clonotypes.

This sequence was found in a man aged 35-49 years in good health. Sample: blood. Rearrangement joined TRBV15 to TRBJ1-4; tentative D gene TRBD1, with 5 bases matching. The CDR3 reads CATSRVQGVEKLFF. Read as DNA, the sequence is TGTGCCACCAGCAGAGTTCAGGGTGTCGAAAAACTGTTTTTT.